Presented here are 32 T cell receptor beta chains from one specimen sequenced in a study of blood T cell repertoires in COVID-19. Generated by immunoSEQ multiplex PCR, the TCRdb table keeps only in-frame clones and is missing some. The sample lists 24,000 or so clones, under 90% occurring once. Sequenced input: peripheral blood. These receptors were taken from an elderly woman with acute or convalescent COVID-19.

The chain carries TRBV9 and TRBJ1-2; 9 positions match TRBD1. CDR1 and CDR2 from the germline V gene are SGDLS and YYNGEE. The CDR3 has 15 amino acids. V was clipped by 4 bases and J by 7 bases; unmatched bases: 11. In DNA form, the CDR3 reads TGTGCCAGCAGCAGCCCGGTGGACAGGGGTCGTGGCTACACCTTC. Amino acids: CASSSPVDRGRGYTF.

The rearrangement links TRBV7-6 to TRBJ1-2; 7 bases align to TRBD1. The germline CDR1 and CDR2 sequences are SGHVS and FNYEAQ. J gave up 4 bases and V 0 bases, and 8 bases lay outside the gene matches. The CDR3 sequence is 16 residues long. The CDR3 region is CASSLAVGQWGYGYTF. CDR3 DNA: TGTGCCAGCAGCTTAGCCGTGGGACAGTGGGGCTATGGCTACACCTTC.

This clone was seen once. This chain joins TRBV2 and TRBJ2-1; the match to TRBD1 covers 9 bases. The junction had 6 bases not matched to a gene; V was cut back by 6 bases and J by 6 bases. CDR1 and CDR2 from the germline V gene are SNHLY and FYNNEI. The CDR3 sequence is 14 residues long. The CDR3 DNA follows: TGTGCCAGCAGACCGACAGGGGGGATCAATGAGCAGTTCTTC. Its translation: CASRPTGGINEQFF. Complete variable domain (other parts from reference TRBV2 and TRBJ2-1): EPEVTQTPSHQVTQMGQEVILRCVPISNHLYFYWYRQILGQKVEFLVSFYNNEISEKSEIFDDQFSVERPDGSNFTLKIRSTKLEDSAMYFCASRPTGGINEQFFGPGTRLTVL.

J is TRBJ2-5 and V is TRBV18; D may be TRBD2 (7 bases). The CDR3 is 16 residues long. V was pared by 6 bases and J by 3 bases, with 20 bases between. Germline CDR1 KGHSH, CDR2 LQKENI. CDR3 sequence reads: CASSPGGGALEETQYF. DNA of the CDR3: TGTGCCAGCTCCCCCGGAGGGGGGGCCTTGGAAGAGACCCAGTACTTC. The full variable domain, in which reference TRBV18 and TRBJ2-5 provide the parts outside the CDR3, is NAGVMQNPRHLVRRRGQEARLRCSPMKGHSHVYWYRQLPEEGLKFMVYLQKENIIDESGMPKERFSAEFPKEGPSILRIQQVVRGDSAAYFCASSPGGGALEETQYFGPGTRLLVL.

The V gene is TRBV6-2 or TRBV6-3, the J gene TRBJ2-7; TRBD2 aligns across 8 bases. Per the germline V gene, CDR1 is MNHEY and CDR2 is SVGEGT. After removal of 1 base from V and 2 bases from J, the junction contained 4 bases not matched to a gene. The length of the CDR3 is 15 residues. CDR3 bases: TGTGCCAGCAGTTACTACGGGGGGGGCCCCTACGAGCAGTACTTC. It codes for CASSYYGGGPYEQYF.

V usage is TRBV29-1 and J usage is TRBJ2-2, with TRBD2 identical over 7 bases. Germline CDR1 is SQVTM and CDR2 is ANQGSEA. This CDR3 has 13 amino acids. Trimming at V came to 7 bases and at J to 2 bases, leaving 4 bases not matched to a gene. The CDR3: CSARGLNTGELFF. In DNA, the CDR3 is TGCAGCGCTAGGGGACTAAACACCGGGGAGCTGTTTTTT.

The genes are TRBV7-2 and TRBJ1-1; 7 nucleotides agree with TRBD1. V lost 6 bases to trimming and J lost 1 base; unmatched junction nucleotides: 5. Germline assignment: CDR1 SGHTA and CDR2 FQGNSA. The CDR3 length is 14 residues. The CDR3 region is CASSQGGENTEAFF. CDR3 nucleotide sequence: TGTGCCAGCAGTCAAGGGGGCGAGAACACTGAAGCTTTCTTT.

This CDR3 is CASSATGGGAEKLFF. The CDR3 nucleotides are TGTGCCAGCAGCGCCACAGGGGGCGGGGCTGAAAAACTGTTTTTT. The chain combines TRBV9 with TRBJ1-4; 9 positions agree with TRBD1. There are 15 residues in the CDR3. The V gene end was trimmed by 3 bases and the J gene end by 7 bases; junction bases not matched to a gene: 7. The germline CDR1 and CDR2 sequences are SGDLS and YYNGEE.

This chain joins TRBV25-1 and TRBJ2-7; D is perhaps TRBD1 (6 bases). The CDR3 has 13 amino acids. Germline loops: CDR1 MGHDK, CDR2 SYGVNS. Trimming cost V 10 bases and J 1 base, with 14 bases left between them. This CDR3 reads CATLSDRSYEQYF. CDR3 coding DNA: TGTGCCACTCTATCGGACAGATCCTACGAGCAGTACTTC.

The chain employs TRBV7-9 and TRBJ1-2; tentatively, D is TRBD1 (5 bases). This CDR3 region has 14 residues. The V end was cut by 0 bases, the J end by 3 bases, with 8 bases between. CDR1 and CDR2 (germline): SEHNR, FQNEAQ (reference sequence). The CDR3 coding sequence is TGTGCCAGCAGCTTAGCGGGGGGAGACTATGGCTACACCTTC. Amino acids: CASSLAGGDYGYTF.

The chain couples TRBV19 to TRBJ1-2; 7 nucleotides align to TRBD1. Germline V CDR1 and CDR2: LNHDA, SQIVND (reference sequence). This CDR3 spans 14 amino acids. V lost 9 bases to trimming and J lost 8 bases; unmatched junction nucleotides: 15. The CDR3 sequence is CASSTPGQLRGYTF. The CDR3 DNA reads TGTGCCAGCTCGACTCCGGGACAGTTAAGGGGCTACACCTTC.

The rearrangement joins TRBV14 to TRBJ1-2; tentatively, D is TRBD1 (6 bases). Germline V gives CDR1 SGHDN, CDR2 FVKESK. There are 13 residues in the CDR3. V shed 4 bases and J shed 8 bases, with 14 bases lying between them. CDR3 sequence reads: CASSPQTGGGYTF. The CDR3 nucleotides are TGTGCCAGCAGCCCTCAGACAGGAGGAGGCTACACCTTC.

The table lists this clone with a count of one. The chain recombines TRBV24-1 with TRBJ1-5; D not certain. Trimming removed 3 bases at V and 5 bases at J, with 4 bases between. Germline loops: CDR1 KGHDR, CDR2 SFDVKD. The CDR3 totals 12 residues. The CDR3 region has the DNA TGTGCCACCAGTGATGTATATCAGCCCCAGCATTTT. Residues: CATSDVYQPQHF.

The V call is TRBV15, the J call TRBJ1-5; D remains ambiguous. From germline, CDR1 is LNHNV and CDR2 YYDKDF (reference sequence). The CDR3 is 16 residues long. The V end lost 1 base, the J end lost 7 bases, and 17 bases lay between the germline ends. CDR3 bases: TGTGCCACCAGCAGAGGGCCATTGAGAAGAGGCCAGCCCCAGCATTTT. Translating it yields CATSRGPLRRGQPQHF.

This clone was seen once. The chain employs TRBV12-3 or TRBV12-4 and TRBJ2-5; the D gene is possibly TRBD2 (5 bases). CDR3 size: 12 residues. V shed 3 bases and J shed 4 bases, with 6 bases lying between them. The CDR3 sequence is CASSFRGETQYF. CDR3 DNA sequence: TGTGCCAGCAGTTTTCGGGGAGAGACCCAGTACTTC.

The rearrangement links TRBV5-4 to TRBJ2-1; TRBD2 matches 9 bases. Trimming removed 2 bases from V and 9 bases from J; junction bases left unmatched: 12. CDR1 and CDR2 (germline): SGHNT, YYREEE (reference sequence). This CDR3 has 16 amino acids. Here the CDR3 reads CASSFSGRTNSGEQFF. The CDR3 nucleotides read TGTGCCAGCAGCTTTAGCGGGAGAACAAACAGCGGTGAGCAGTTCTTC.

This sequence joins TRBV19 and TRBJ1-5, with D possibly TRBD1 on 5 matching bases. Germline V gives CDR1 LNHDA, CDR2 SQIVND (reference sequence). The V and J ends lost 7 bases and 1 base respectively, with 11 bases between them. The CDR3 runs to 14 residues. DNA of the CDR3: TGTGCCAGTACTTCCCAGGGAAGCAATCAGCCCCAGCATTTT. Translating it yields CASTSQGSNQPQHF.

This clone was seen only once. The rearrangement uses TRBV27 and TRBJ1-1, with D possibly TRBD1 on 5 matching bases. This CDR3 is built from 15 residues. Germline assignment: CDR1 MNHEY and CDR2 SMNVEV (reference sequence). Trimming removed 3 bases from V and 5 bases from J, with 16 bases in between. The CDR3 nucleotides are TGTGCCAGCAGTTTTTCAGCCGGGGGGGGTACTGAAGCTTTCTTT. Translating it yields CASSFSAGGGTEAFF.

V gene TRBV7-2 combines with J gene TRBJ2-3, with D possibly matching TRBD2 (6 bases). Germline lookup yields CDR1 SGHTA and CDR2 FQGNSA. V dropped 6 bases and J dropped 3 bases, with 13 bases sitting between them. This CDR3 region has 14 residues. The DNA of the CDR3 is TGTGCCAGCAGGACCACCGGAGGGACAGATACGCAGTATTTT. Encoded protein: CASRTTGGTDTQYF.

V is TRBV18 and J is TRBJ2-4; TRBD2 matches 11 bases. This CDR3 spans 20 amino acids. The germline gives CDR1 KGHSH, CDR2 LQKENI. V lost 1 base, J lost 2 bases, and 13 bases stayed unmatched. The CDR3 loop is CASSPLTSGKVGGTKNIQYF. The CDR3 region has the DNA TGTGCCAGCTCACCACTGACTAGCGGGAAAGTGGGTGGAACCAAAAACATTCAGTACTTC.

J is TRBJ2-7 and V is TRBV18; D gene unclear. The CDR3 sequence is 11 residues long. Germline V gives CDR1 KGHSH, CDR2 LQKENI. With 5 bases removed from V and 3 bases from J, the gap between germline ends came to 5 bases. The DNA for the CDR3 is TGTGCCAGCTCAACGGGCTACGAGCAGTACTTC. Protein product: CASSTGYEQYF. The full variable domain, in which reference TRBV18 and TRBJ2-7 provide the parts outside the CDR3, is NAGVMQNPRHLVRRRGQEARLRCSPMKGHSHVYWYRQLPEEGLKFMVYLQKENIIDESGMPKERFSAEFPKEGPSILRIQQVVRGDSAAYFCASSTGYEQYFGPGTRLTVT.

The J gene is TRBJ2-5, the V gene TRBV20-1; D remains ambiguous. This CDR3 comprises 10 residues. The V gene's germline CDR1 is DFQATT and CDR2 SNEGSKA (reference sequence). V lost 3 bases, J lost 5 bases, and 4 bases lay in between. Here the CDR3 DNA reads TGCAGTGCTAGCTTGGAGACCCAGTACTTC. Protein product: CSASLETQYF.

The chain joins TRBV27 to TRBJ2-7; 8 positions match TRBD2. Germline V gene data show CDR1 as MNHEY and CDR2 as SMNVEV (reference sequence). Trimming took 8 bases from V and 12 from J; bases not matched to a gene: 18. The CDR3 loop spans 14 amino acids. CDR3 in amino acids: CASRSGAGGAKGYF. In nucleotides, the CDR3 is TGTGCCAGCCGGTCGGGGGCGGGAGGCGCGAAGGGGTACTTC.

The rearrangement links TRBV15 to TRBJ2-2; D possibly corresponds to TRBD1 (6 bases). This CDR3 region has 15 residues. Germline assignment: CDR1 LNHNV and CDR2 YYDKDF (reference sequence). The V gene lost 4 bases and the J gene lost 6 bases, with 15 bases spanning the gap. The CDR3 loop reads CATSTWTDLAGELFF. The CDR3 DNA is TGTGCCACCAGCACCTGGACAGATCTGGCCGGGGAGCTGTTTTTT.

The chain has TRBV10-3 and TRBJ1-1; D call uncertain. The V gene's germline CDR1 is ENHRY and CDR2 SYGVKD. V lost 5 bases, J lost 5 bases, and 15 bases lay in between. CDR3 length: 14 residues. The CDR3 DNA is TGTGCCATCAGTACGCGCGGCAGCCGGACTGAAGCTTTCTTT. Encoded protein: CAISTRGSRTEAFF.

This clone came up a few times. This chain uses TRBV3-1 (or the pseudogene TRBV3-2) with TRBJ2-6; D gene ambiguous. The CDR3 loop spans 17 amino acids. V lost 1 base to trimming and J lost 0 bases, with 10 bases between them. Germline V lookup: CDR1 LGHDT, CDR2 YNNKEL (reference sequence). CDR3 residues: CASSQVERSSGANVLTF. CDR3 DNA: TGTGCCAGCAGCCAAGTTGAGAGAAGCTCTGGGGCCAACGTCCTGACTTTC.

The rearrangement links TRBV18 to TRBJ1-1, with D perhaps TRBD1 (6 bases). CDR3 length equals 15 residues. Trimming pared 3 bases from V and 10 bases from J, leaving 21 bases between. Germline V gene sequence: CDR1 KGHSH, CDR2 LQKENI. The CDR3 loop is CASSPRSGTTSGAFF. The CDR3 DNA sequence: TGTGCCAGCTCACCGAGATCTGGGACAACTTCGGGAGCTTTCTTT.

The chain combines TRBV5-1 with TRBJ2-7; possibly TRBD1 for D (5 bases). Looked up from germline, CDR1 is SGHRS and CDR2 is YFSETQ. V lost 0 bases to trimming and J lost 3 bases, with 16 bases between them. The CDR3 totals 16 residues. The CDR3 nucleotides read TGCGCCAGCAGCTTGGGGCTAGGGCAGGGTAGCTACGAGCAGTACTTC. Residues: CASSLGLGQGSYEQYF.

This clone appeared once. V usage is TRBV9 and J usage is TRBJ2-1; TRBD2 matches at 13 bases. CDR1 is SGDLS, CDR2 YYNGEE, per germline. V shed 4 bases, J shed 0 bases, and the junction held 1 base outside the gene matches. This CDR3 spans 16 amino acids. The CDR3, as DNA: TGTGCCAGCAGCAGGACTAGCGGGAGCTCCTACAATGAGCAGTTCTTC. As protein: CASSRTSGSSYNEQFF.

This chain links TRBV19 with TRBJ2-7, with 7 bases lining up with TRBD2. V was pared by 6 bases and J by 4 bases, with 6 bases of the junction left unmatched. The V gene's germline CDR1 is LNHDA and CDR2 SQIVND (reference sequence). The CDR3 is made up of 13 amino acids. The CDR3 DNA is TGTGCCAGTAGCGACCTGGGACTATACGAGCAGTACTTC. Protein sequence: CASSDLGLYEQYF.

This chain joins TRBV7-2 and TRBJ2-3, with 8 bases matching TRBD2. V was pared by 1 base and J by 2 bases, with 11 bases of the junction left unmatched. This CDR3 region has 18 residues. Germline CDR1 SGHTA, CDR2 FQGNSA. This chain's CDR3 is CASSLELAEMPDTDTQYF. CDR3 in DNA: TGTGCCAGCAGCTTAGAACTAGCGGAGATGCCTGACACAGATACGCAGTATTTT.

This chain connects TRBV13 to TRBJ1-1, with 9 bases that match TRBD1. Per germline, CDR1 PRHDT and CDR2 FYEKMQ (reference sequence). This CDR3 region has 15 residues. V was pared by 5 bases and J by 4 bases, with 8 bases of the junction left unmatched. This chain's CDR3 is CASSPRDRVRTEAFF. As DNA, the CDR3 is TGTGCCAGCAGCCCCCGGGACAGGGTGCGCACTGAAGCTTTCTTT. Based on the CDR3 plus reference TRBV13 and TRBJ1-1, the full variable domain is AAGVIQSPRHLIKEKRETATLKCYPIPRHDTVYWYQQGPGQDPQFLISFYEKMQSDKGSIPDRFSAQQFSDYHSELNMSSLELGDSALYFCASSPRDRVRTEAFFGQGTRLTVV.